This TCR beta chain is from a study of T-cell memory formation after mild COVID-19. This clonotype was counted between two and nine times. Its antigen is not identified. CDR1 is SQVTM, CDR2 ANQGSEA, per germline. The CDR3 runs 13 residues. J lost 5 bases, V lost 2 bases, and 2 bases had no gene match. 5'RACE primed from the constant segment yielded TCR alpha and TCR beta cDNA libraries bearing sample barcodes and UMIs. TCRdb called the 5' RACE reads again in MiXCR, with one record for every CDR3 protein. The sample records a few hundred thousand distinct CDR3 sequences, 20% to 25% being singletons. Overall study findings and caveats: Later expanders leaned toward CD4+, whereas clones contracting from day 15 to 85 were balanced CD4/CD8.

The sequencing sample was made of PBMCs or a T cell subset sorted from them (not recorded which). This TCR derives from an adult woman who had mild COVID-19 (a few samples of this study predate the infection). Cell type and time point are not known. The chain carries TRBV29-1 and TRBJ1-1, with 10 bases aligning to TRBD1. The CDR3 reads CSVERQGATEAFF. The DNA for the CDR3 is TGCAGCGTTGAAAGACAGGGGGCGACTGAAGCTTTCTTT. Using reference TRBV29-1 and TRBJ1-1 for the parts outside the CDR3, the full variable domain is SAVISQKPSRDICQRGTSLTIQCQVDSQVTMMFWYRQQPGQSLTLIATANQGSEATYESGFVIDKFPISRPNLTFSTLTVSNMSPEDSSIYLCSVERQGATEAFFGQGTRLTVV.